The 8 T cell receptor beta chains listed next were all sequenced from one sample in a study of blood T cell repertoires in COVID-19. Assay: immunoSEQ multiplex PCR; the TCRdb copy retains only in-frame clones and omits some. The repertoire includes around 81,000 clones, 88% of them detected once, and approximately 5.1% sits in the top ten. The sample was peripheral blood. The source is a woman of 80 years or more with acute or convalescent COVID-19.

The rearrangement uses TRBV6-2 or TRBV6-3 and TRBJ1-1; D is uncertain. The CDR3 extends over 13 amino acids. V was cut by 5 bases and J by 6 bases, with 13 bases left in between. CDR1 is MNHEY, CDR2 SVGEGT, per germline. CDR3 DNA: TGTGCCAGCAGTAGAGGGCTGGGGTCTGAAGCTTTCTTT. This encodes CASSRGLGSEAFF.

The chain combines TRBV6-5 with TRBJ2-1; tentatively, D is TRBD1 (6 bases). This CDR3 has 13 amino acids. Germline loops: CDR1 MNHEY, CDR2 SVGAGI. V gave up 5 bases and J gave up 4 bases, with 9 bases separating them. CDR3: CASSLTGYNEQFF. The CDR3 DNA reads as TGTGCCAGCAGTCTCACAGGGTACAATGAGCAGTTCTTC.

The chain employs TRBV6-5 and TRBJ2-3; 13 bases align to TRBD2. The CDR3 has 14 amino acids. The germline V gene has CDR1 MNHEY and CDR2 SVGAGI. V was pared by 8 bases and J by 2 bases, with 1 base of the junction left unmatched. The CDR3 here is CASGLAGVTDTQYF. Here the CDR3 DNA reads TGTGCCAGCGGACTAGCGGGAGTCACAGATACGCAGTATTTT.

The chain is built from TRBV6-2 or TRBV6-3 and TRBJ1-1; D possibly corresponds to TRBD1 (5 bases). The CDR3 has 14 residues. Germline lookup yields CDR1 MNHEY and CDR2 SVGEGT. The V gene lost 0 bases and the J gene lost 7 bases, with 12 bases spanning the gap. Written as DNA, the CDR3 is TGTGCCAGCAGTTACTCGATGGGGCAGAATGAAGCTTTCTTT. It yields the protein CASSYSMGQNEAFF.

This chain links TRBV5-1 with TRBJ2-3; TRBD2 matches at 10 bases. J was trimmed by 2 bases and V by 4 bases; bases with no gene match: 7. Looked up from germline, CDR1 is SGHRS and CDR2 is YFSETQ. The CDR3 is 16 residues long. The CDR3 bases are TGCGCCAGCAGCCGAGTAGCGGGAGGCTTCACAGATACGCAGTATTTT. Amino acids: CASSRVAGGFTDTQYF.

The chain is built from TRBV14 and TRBJ1-2; D is ambiguous. Germline values: CDR1 SGHDN, CDR2 FVKESK. The CDR3 is 19 amino acids. Between the trimmed V and J ends, which lost 1 base and 0 bases, there was a span of 21 bases. The DNA of the CDR3 is TGTGCCAGCAGCCAAGGAGTTTCGCTTAGGACTGCCACTAACTATGGCTACACCTTC. It translates to CASSQGVSLRTATNYGYTF.

In this sample, this clone turned up once. This chain links TRBV10-3 with TRBJ2-7; D is undetermined. This CDR3 has 15 amino acids. CDR1 ENHRY and CDR2 SYGVKD come from the germline V gene. V lost 4 bases and J 1 base, leaving 14 bases between the germline ends. This CDR3 is CAISANAGYSYEQYF. CDR3 nucleotide sequence: TGTGCCATCAGTGCTAATGCAGGTTATTCCTACGAGCAGTACTTC.

The chain has TRBV27 and TRBJ2-3; 14 bases agree with TRBD2. Germline V gives CDR1 MNHEY, CDR2 SMNVEV (reference sequence). This CDR3 region has 14 residues. Losses at the gene ends were 5 bases for V and 5 bases for J; bases not matched to a gene: 0. CDR3 amino acids: CASSGLAGGDTQYF. CDR3 DNA: TGTGCCAGCAGTGGACTAGCGGGGGGAGATACGCAGTATTTT.